Each of the 20 T cell receptor beta chains below was sequenced from the same sample in a study of CD8+ T cells in alopecia areata. The treatment here: oral pan-JAK inhibitor, 5-10 mg twice daily. RNA was isolated and reverse transcribed to cDNA, the sequencing template. Assay: immunoSEQ multiplex PCR; the TCRdb copy retains only in-frame clones and omits some. The table lists roughly 100,000 clones, under 90% of them singletons. The source material was CD8+ T cells sorted from blood, sampled between weeks 30 and 35, from a patient treated with tofacitinib. The receptor set was obtained from a human donor with alopecia areata.

This CDR3 reads CASSSTSNNEQFF. DNA for the CDR3: TGTGCCAGCAGCTCGACTAGCAACAATGAGCAGTTCTTC. The rearrangement joins TRBV7-9 to TRBJ2-1, with 7 bases identical to TRBD2. This CDR3 is built from 13 residues. Germline-derived CDR1 and CDR2 are SEHNR and FQNEAQ (reference sequence). V dropped 4 bases and J dropped 5; count of bases not matched to a gene: 2.

This clone came up a few times. The genes are TRBV6-5 and TRBJ1-4; 9 bases match TRBD1. Trimming took 2 bases from V and 6 from J; bases not matched to a gene: 4. The CDR3 is 15 residues long. Germline CDR1 MNHEY, CDR2 SVGAGI. The CDR3 loop is CASSYNRGPYEKLFF. The CDR3 DNA reads as TGTGCCAGCAGTTACAACAGGGGGCCATATGAAAAACTGTTTTTT.

The chain employs TRBV27 and TRBJ1-1; D not certain. The CDR3 is 13 amino acids. V lost 3 bases, J lost 1 base, and 6 bases lay in between. The germline CDR1 and CDR2 sequences are MNHEY and SMNVEV (reference sequence). The CDR3 reads CASSFGKNTEAFF. As DNA, the CDR3 is TGTGCCAGCAGTTTCGGGAAGAACACTGAAGCTTTCTTT.

The chain recombines TRBV7-2 with TRBJ2-7, with 8 bases matching TRBD1. CDR1 is SGHTA and CDR2 is FQGNSA in the germline V gene. V lost 1 base, J lost 3 bases, and 5 bases stayed unmatched. CDR3 size: 15 residues. The CDR3 DNA reads TGTGCCAGCAGCTTAGAGACAGGGGATGGCTACGAGCAGTACTTC. This sequence encodes CASSLETGDGYEQYF. Supplemented by reference TRBV7-2 and TRBJ2-7, the full variable domain reads GAGVSQSPSNKVTEKGKDVELRCDPISGHTALYWYRQSLGQGLEFLIYFQGNSAPDKSGLPSDRFSAERTGGSVSTLTIQRTQQEDSAVYLCASSLETGDGYEQYFGPGTRLTVT.

The rearrangement links TRBV2 to TRBJ2-1, with D uncertain. The CDR3 spans 13 residues. Trimming removed 6 bases from V and 7 bases from J, with 13 bases in between. The germline CDR1 and CDR2 sequences are SNHLY and FYNNEI. The CDR3: CASSGWISNEQFF. CDR3 in DNA: TGTGCCAGCAGCGGTTGGATTAGTAATGAGCAGTTCTTC. Drawing the rest from reference TRBV2 and TRBJ2-1, the complete variable domain is EPEVTQTPSHQVTQMGQEVILRCVPISNHLYFYWYRQILGQKVEFLVSFYNNEISEKSEIFDDQFSVERPDGSNFTLKIRSTKLEDSAMYFCASSGWISNEQFFGPGTRLTVL.

Of note for this clone: This sample also contains other DNA sequences that code for the same CDR3. The rearrangement uses TRBV5-4 and TRBJ2-1, with 8 nucleotides matching TRBD2. Germline assignment: CDR1 SGHNT and CDR2 YYREEE (reference sequence). The CDR3 extends over 15 amino acids. V was clipped by 3 bases and J by 1 base; unmatched bases: 3. The CDR3 spells CASSSGTSSYNEQFF. CDR3 nucleotides: TGTGCCAGCAGCTCCGGGACTAGTTCCTACAATGAGCAGTTCTTC.

Notes on this clone: Other nucleotide sequences in the sample specify the same CDR3. This CDR3 is CSVKKSGPSSYEQYF. The CDR3 DNA reads as TGCAGCGTTAAGAAAAGCGGGCCAAGCTCCTACGAGCAGTACTTC. The chain joins TRBV29-1 to TRBJ2-7, with a tentative D call TRBD2 (6 bases). This CDR3 has 15 residues. V gave up 5 bases and J gave up 0 bases, with 17 bases separating them. Germline CDR1 is SQVTM and CDR2 is ANQGSEA.

The genes are TRBV7-2 and TRBJ2-6; D is ambiguous. The CDR3 spans 17 residues. Germline values: CDR1 SGHTA, CDR2 FQGNSA. Trimming cost V 3 bases and J 0 bases, with 12 bases left between them. The CDR3 sequence is CASSFELHLSGANVLTF. CDR3 DNA: TGTGCCAGCAGCTTCGAGTTACATCTCTCTGGGGCCAACGTCCTGACTTTC.

V usage is TRBV7-9 and J usage is TRBJ1-5; 9 positions match TRBD1. Per germline, CDR1 SEHNR and CDR2 FQNEAQ (reference sequence). The CDR3 runs 14 residues. V was clipped by 5 bases and J by 5 bases; unmatched bases: 4. This CDR3 is CASSMTGGDQPQHF. The CDR3 coding sequence is TGTGCCAGCAGCATGACAGGGGGAGATCAGCCCCAGCATTTT.

The gene calls are TRBV7-9 and TRBJ2-7; D tentatively fits TRBD1 or TRBD2 (5 bases each). CDR3 length: 16 residues. V lost 4 bases, J lost 4 bases, and 20 bases lay in between. Looked up from germline, CDR1 is SEHNR and CDR2 is FQNEAQ (reference sequence). The CDR3 bases are TGTGCCAGCAGCTCGTCAATTAGAGGGGCGGATTACGAGCAGTACTTC. Translated, it gives CASSSSIRGADYEQYF.

The genes are TRBV6-1 and TRBJ2-1, with 12 positions matching TRBD2. The germline V gene encodes CDR1 MNHNS and CDR2 SASEGT. J gave up 5 bases and V 4 bases, and 6 bases lay outside the gene matches. The CDR3 runs 16 residues. CDR3 protein: CASSVPGLAGHNEQFF. The CDR3 DNA is TGTGCCAGCAGTGTGCCGGGACTAGCGGGCCACAATGAGCAGTTCTTC.

The chain combines TRBV19 with TRBJ2-1, with 10 bases matching TRBD2. Unmatched junction bases numbered 6, after V lost 5 bases and J lost 5 bases. There are 15 residues in the CDR3. The germline V gene has CDR1 LNHDA and CDR2 SQIVND (reference sequence). The CDR3: CASSFASGGDNEQFF. For the CDR3, the DNA is TGTGCCAGTAGTTTCGCTAGCGGGGGAGACAATGAGCAGTTCTTC.

The CDR3 region is CASSLGQGGQPQHF. CDR3 coding DNA: TGTGCCAGCAGCTTGGGGCAGGGGGGTCAGCCCCAGCATTTT. V and J are TRBV5-6 and TRBJ1-5, with 7 bases that match TRBD1. The CDR3 length is 14 residues. The germline CDR1 and CDR2 sequences are SGHDT and YYEEEE. With 0 bases clipped from V and 6 bases from J, the junction kept 3 bases outside the gene matches.

This clone has only a few counts. J is TRBJ2-3 and V is TRBV19, with 9 bases that match TRBD2. V lost 7 bases to trimming and J lost 2 bases; unmatched junction nucleotides: 10. The germline gives CDR1 LNHDA, CDR2 SQIVND (reference sequence). The CDR3 spans 16 residues. CDR3 region: CASTQGSGGYTDTQYF. The DNA for the CDR3 is TGTGCCAGTACCCAAGGTAGCGGGGGCTACACAGATACGCAGTATTTT.

The V gene is TRBV10-2, the J gene TRBJ2-7; D is uncertain. V dropped 5 bases and J dropped 6 bases, with 11 bases sitting between them. Germline assignment: CDR1 WSHSY and CDR2 SAAADI. The CDR3 totals 12 residues. For the CDR3, the DNA is TGCGCCAGCAGTACTGACAACGTCGAGCAGTACTTC. Its translation: CASSTDNVEQYF.

The genes are TRBV27 and TRBJ1-5, with unresolved D. CDR3 size: 12 residues. The V end lost 3 bases, the J end lost 6 bases, and 6 bases lay between the germline ends. Looked up from germline, CDR1 is MNHEY and CDR2 is SMNVEV (reference sequence). CDR3 amino acids: CASSFPGQPQHF. CDR3 nucleotide sequence: TGTGCCAGCAGTTTCCCAGGTCAGCCCCAGCATTTT.

This chain connects TRBV11-2 to TRBJ2-3, with 12 bases matching TRBD2. V lost 4 bases, J lost 0 bases, and 2 bases stayed unmatched. The germline CDR1 and CDR2 sequences are SGHAT and FQNNGV. The CDR3 totals 16 residues. The CDR3 loop is CASSSGLAGSTDTQYF. CDR3 DNA: TGTGCCAGCAGCTCAGGACTAGCGGGAAGCACAGATACGCAGTATTTT.

The J gene is TRBJ2-3, the V gene TRBV29-1; D is possibly TRBD2 (5 bases). Germline V CDR1 and CDR2: SQVTM, ANQGSEA. Trimming took off 6 bases at V and 4 bases at J, with 14 bases between the two ends. The CDR3 is 13 residues long. This chain's CDR3 is CSVTTWRADTQYF. The CDR3 nucleotides are TGCAGCGTCACTACCTGGCGGGCAGATACGCAGTATTTT.

The chain combines TRBV5-1 with TRBJ2-1; D may match TRBD1 or TRBD2 (5 bases each). Germline loops: CDR1 SGHRS, CDR2 YFSETQ. This CDR3 is 16 amino acids long. Between the trimmed V and J ends, which lost 4 bases and 5 bases, there was a span of 19 bases. The CDR3 region is CASSESTGAYHNEQFF. The CDR3 nucleotides are TGCGCCAGCAGCGAATCAACCGGGGCGTACCACAATGAGCAGTTCTTC.

The V and J genes are TRBV29-1 and TRBJ2-7; a possible D gene is TRBD1 (6 bases). In germline, CDR1 is SQVTM, CDR2 ANQGSEA. The CDR3 totals 13 residues. Between the trimmed V and J ends, which lost 2 bases and 3 bases, there was a span of 11 bases. DNA for the CDR3: TGCAGCGTTGAATCAAAGGACAGCTACGAGCAGTACTTC. Its protein product is CSVESKDSYEQYF.